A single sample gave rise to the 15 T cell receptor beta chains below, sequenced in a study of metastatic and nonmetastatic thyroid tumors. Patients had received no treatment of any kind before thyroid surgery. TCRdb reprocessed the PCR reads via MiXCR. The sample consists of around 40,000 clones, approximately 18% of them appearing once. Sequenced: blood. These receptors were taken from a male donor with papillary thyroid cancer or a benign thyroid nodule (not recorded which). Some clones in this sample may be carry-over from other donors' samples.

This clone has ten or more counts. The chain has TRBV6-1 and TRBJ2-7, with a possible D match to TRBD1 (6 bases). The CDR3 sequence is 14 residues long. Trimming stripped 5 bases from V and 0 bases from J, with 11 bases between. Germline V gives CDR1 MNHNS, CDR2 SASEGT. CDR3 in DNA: TGTGCCAGCAGTCCAACAGGGAGCTCCTACGAGCAGTACTTC. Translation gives CASSPTGSSYEQYF.

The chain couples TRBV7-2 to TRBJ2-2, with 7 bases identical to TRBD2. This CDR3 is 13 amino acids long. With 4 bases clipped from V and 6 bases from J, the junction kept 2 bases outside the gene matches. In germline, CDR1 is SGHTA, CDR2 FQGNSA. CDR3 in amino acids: CASSSGLAGELFF. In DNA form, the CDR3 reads TGTGCCAGCAGCTCTGGACTAGCCGGGGAGCTGTTTTTT.

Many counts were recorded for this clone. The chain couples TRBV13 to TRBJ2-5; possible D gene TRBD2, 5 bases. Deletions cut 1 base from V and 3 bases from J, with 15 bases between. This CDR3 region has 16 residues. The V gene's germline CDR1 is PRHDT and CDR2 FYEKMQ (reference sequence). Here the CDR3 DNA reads TGTGCCAGCAGCTTAGTTTCTGAGGGTGGGGAAGAGACCCAGTACTTC. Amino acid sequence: CASSLVSEGGEETQYF.

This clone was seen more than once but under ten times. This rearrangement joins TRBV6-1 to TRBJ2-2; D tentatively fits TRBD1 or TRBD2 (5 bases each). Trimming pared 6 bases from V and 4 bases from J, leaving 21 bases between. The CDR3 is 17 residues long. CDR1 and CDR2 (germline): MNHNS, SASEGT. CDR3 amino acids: CASSPGSEVQVTGELFF. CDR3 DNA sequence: TGTGCCAGCAGCCCTGGTTCGGAGGTACAGGTCACCGGGGAGCTGTTTTTT.

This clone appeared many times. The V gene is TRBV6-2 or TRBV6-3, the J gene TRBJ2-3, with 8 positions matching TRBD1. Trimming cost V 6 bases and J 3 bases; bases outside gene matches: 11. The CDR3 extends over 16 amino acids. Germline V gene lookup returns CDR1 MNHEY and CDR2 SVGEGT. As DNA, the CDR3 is TGTGCCAGCAGCCCCCTAGAGGACAGGGAAACAGATACGCAGTATTTT. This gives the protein CASSPLEDRETDTQYF.

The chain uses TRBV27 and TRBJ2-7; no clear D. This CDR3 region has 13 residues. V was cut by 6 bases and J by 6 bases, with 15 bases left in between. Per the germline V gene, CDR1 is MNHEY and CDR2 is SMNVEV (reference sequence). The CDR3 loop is CASSLIPSGEQYF. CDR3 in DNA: TGTGCCAGCAGCCTTATCCCCTCTGGCGAGCAGTACTTC.

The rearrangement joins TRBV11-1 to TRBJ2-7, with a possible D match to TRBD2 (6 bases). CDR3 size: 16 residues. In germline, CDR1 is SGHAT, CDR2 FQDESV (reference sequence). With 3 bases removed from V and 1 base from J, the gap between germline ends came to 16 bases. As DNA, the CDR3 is TGTGCCAGCAGCTTCTGGGGGGTGTATGAGTCCTACGAGCAGTACTTC. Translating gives CASSFWGVYESYEQYF.

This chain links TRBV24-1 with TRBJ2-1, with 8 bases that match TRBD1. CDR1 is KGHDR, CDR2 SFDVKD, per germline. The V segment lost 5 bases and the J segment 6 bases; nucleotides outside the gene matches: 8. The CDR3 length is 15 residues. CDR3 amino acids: CATSVPGTGINEQFF. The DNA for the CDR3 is TGTGCCACCAGTGTCCCCGGGACAGGAATCAATGAGCAGTTCTTC.

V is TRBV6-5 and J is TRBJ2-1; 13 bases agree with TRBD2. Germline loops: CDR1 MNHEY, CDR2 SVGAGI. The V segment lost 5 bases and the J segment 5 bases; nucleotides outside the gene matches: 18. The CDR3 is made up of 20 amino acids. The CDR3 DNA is TGTGCCAGCAGTACCCTCAACGTGGGGACTAGCGGGAAAGAACACAATGAGCAGTTCTTC. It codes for CASSTLNVGTSGKEHNEQFF.

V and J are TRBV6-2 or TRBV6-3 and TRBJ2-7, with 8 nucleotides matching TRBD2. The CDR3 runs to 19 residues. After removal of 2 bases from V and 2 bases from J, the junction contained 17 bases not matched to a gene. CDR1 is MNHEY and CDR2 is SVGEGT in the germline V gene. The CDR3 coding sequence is TGTGCCAGCAGTTACATTCGAGGCGGGAGGCCACTTACGACCTACGAGCAGTACTTC. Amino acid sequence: CASSYIRGGRPLTTYEQYF.

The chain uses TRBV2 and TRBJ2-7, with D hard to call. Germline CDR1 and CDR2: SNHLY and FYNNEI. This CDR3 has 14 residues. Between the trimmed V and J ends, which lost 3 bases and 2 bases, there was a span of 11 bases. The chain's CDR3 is CASSDLVVTYEQYF. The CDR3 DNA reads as TGTGCCAGCAGTGACCTAGTGGTTACCTACGAGCAGTACTTC.

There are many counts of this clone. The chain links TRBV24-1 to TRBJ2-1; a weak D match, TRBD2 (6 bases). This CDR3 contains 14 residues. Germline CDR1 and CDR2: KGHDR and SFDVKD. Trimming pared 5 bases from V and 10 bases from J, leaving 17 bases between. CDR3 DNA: TGTGCCACCAGTGTTTTCGGAGACCGGGAGGAGCAGTTCTTC. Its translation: CATSVFGDREEQFF.

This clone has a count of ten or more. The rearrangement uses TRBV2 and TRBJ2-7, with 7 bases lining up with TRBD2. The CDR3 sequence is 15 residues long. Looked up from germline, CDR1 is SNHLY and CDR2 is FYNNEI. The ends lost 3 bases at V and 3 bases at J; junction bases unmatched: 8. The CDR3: CASSDTLAVSYEQYF. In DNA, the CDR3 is TGTGCCAGCAGTGATACCCTAGCGGTAAGCTACGAGCAGTACTTC.

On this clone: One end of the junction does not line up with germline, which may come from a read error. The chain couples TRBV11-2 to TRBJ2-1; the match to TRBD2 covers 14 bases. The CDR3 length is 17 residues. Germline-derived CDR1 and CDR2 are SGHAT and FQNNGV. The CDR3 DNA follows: TGTGCCAGCAGCCGGCCATGGACTAGCGGGAGGTTCAATGAGAAGTTCTTC. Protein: CASSRPWTSGRFNEKFF.

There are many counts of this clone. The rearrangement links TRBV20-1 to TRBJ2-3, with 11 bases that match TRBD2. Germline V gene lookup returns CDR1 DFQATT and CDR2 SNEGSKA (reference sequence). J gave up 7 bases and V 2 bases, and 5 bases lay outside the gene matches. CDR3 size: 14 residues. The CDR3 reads CSARPGLAVNTQYF. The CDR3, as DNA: TGCAGTGCTAGACCGGGACTAGCGGTCAATACGCAGTATTTT.